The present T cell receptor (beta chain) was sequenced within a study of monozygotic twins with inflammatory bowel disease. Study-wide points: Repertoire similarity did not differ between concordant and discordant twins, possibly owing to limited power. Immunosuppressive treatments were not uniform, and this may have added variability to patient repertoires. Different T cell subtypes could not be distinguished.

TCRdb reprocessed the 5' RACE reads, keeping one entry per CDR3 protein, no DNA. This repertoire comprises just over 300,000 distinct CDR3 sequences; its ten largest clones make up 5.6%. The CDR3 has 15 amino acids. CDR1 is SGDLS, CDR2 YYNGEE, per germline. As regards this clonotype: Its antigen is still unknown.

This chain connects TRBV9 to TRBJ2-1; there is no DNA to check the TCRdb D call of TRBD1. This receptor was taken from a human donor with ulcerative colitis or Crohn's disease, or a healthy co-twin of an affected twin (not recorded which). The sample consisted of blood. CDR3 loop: CASSDGPWGYNEQFF. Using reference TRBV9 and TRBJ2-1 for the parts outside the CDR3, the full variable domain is DSGVTQTPKHLITATGQRVTLRCSPRSGDLSVYWYQQSLDQGLQFLIQYYNGEERAKGNILERFSAQQFPDLHSELNLSSLELGDSALYFCASSDGPWGYNEQFFGPGTRLTVL.